A single TCR beta chain is shown here with its context. The antigen is undetermined. The data derive from a study of T cell responses to AZD1222 COVID-19 vaccine. Study-wide results and caveats: The donor group comprised mostly white British people and more females; the analysis possibly underestimated clonal diversity.

Libraries were prepared by immunoSEQ multiplex PCR; TCRdb keeps only in-frame clonotypes and omits some of them. The sample has 75,000 to 100,000 clones; about 86% are singletons. V shed 4 bases and J shed 8 bases, with 20 bases lying between them. Germline assignment: CDR1 LNHDA and CDR2 SQIVND (reference sequence). This CDR3 is built from 15 residues. The chain is built from TRBV19 and TRBJ1-2; tentatively, D is TRBD1 (6 bases). This specimen consisted of peripheral blood, obtained on day 0 of AZD1222 vaccination. This TCR came from an adult in good health. CDR3: CASSTTQGGARGYTF. CDR3 DNA: TGTGCCAGTAGTACTACCCAAGGGGGGGCAAGAGGCTACACCTTC.